These 18 T cell receptor beta chains were sequenced from one sample in a study of T-cell reconstitution after alpha-beta-depleted transplantation in children. Unique molecular identifiers were built into the TCRbeta library. MiXCR was run by TCRdb on the PCR reads, yielding one entry per CDR3 protein. The sample records roughly 220,000 distinct CDR3 sequences, around 8.9% being singletons. The source material was PBMCs from the stem cell graft donor, sampled from the stem cell graft. These receptors were taken from a human donor who donated a stem cell graft to a child with SCID.

This clonotype was recorded at least ten times. The gene calls are TRBV12-3 or TRBV12-4 and TRBJ1-1; a weak D match, TRBD1 (6 bases). Trimming left V 7 bases short and J 10 bases short, with 13 bases between. This CDR3 spans 11 amino acids. The CDR3 loop is CASTGTSRAFF. DNA of the CDR3: TGTGCCAGCACCGGGACATCCCGAGCTTTCTTT.

This rearrangement joins TRBV15 to TRBJ1-5; maybe TRBD1 (5 bases). Germline V gene lookup returns CDR1 LNHNV and CDR2 YYDKDF (reference sequence). V was shortened by 1 base and J by 6 bases, with 13 bases between the two germline ends. The CDR3 runs to 15 residues. This chain's CDR3 is CATSRGDGGVQPQHF. Written as DNA, the CDR3 is TGTGCCACCAGCAGAGGGGACGGGGGAGTTCAGCCCCAGCATTTT.

Ten or more counts support this clonotype. The chain employs TRBV12-5 and TRBJ2-3; 7 nucleotides align to TRBD2. V gave up 7 bases and J gave up 0 bases; unmatched junction bases: 4. The germline gives CDR1 LGHNT, CDR2 FRNRAP. There are 14 residues in the CDR3. The CDR3 here is CASASSGSTDTQYF. The CDR3 coding sequence is TGTGCTAGTGCCAGTAGCGGGAGCACAGATACGCAGTATTTT.

This clonotype was recorded only once. This may arise from a read error, as a much more abundant clone is one base away. The chain is built from TRBV5-1 and TRBJ1-6, with a weak D call TRBD1 (5 bases). The CDR3 has 15 amino acids. Germline V gene data show CDR1 as SGHRS and CDR2 as YFSETQ. The CDR3, as DNA: TGCGCCAGCAGCTTGGAAAAGGGACGGGTCTCTCCCCACCACTTT. This translates into CASSLEKGRVSPHHF.

This clonotype has ten or more counts. This chain joins TRBV5-1 and TRBJ2-1, with 7 bases matching TRBD1. The length of the CDR3 is 14 residues. Germline-derived CDR1 and CDR2 are SGHRS and YFSETQ. V was clipped by 1 base and J by 3 bases; unmatched bases: 1. The chain's CDR3 is CASSLTGVYNEQFF. The CDR3 bases are TGCGCCAGCAGCTTGACAGGGGTCTACAATGAGCAGTTCTTC.

The chain links TRBV27 to TRBJ2-3, with D perhaps matching TRBD2 (5 bases). The CDR3 is 17 amino acids. Between the trimmed V and J ends, which lost 5 bases and 0 bases, there was a span of 18 bases. CDR1 MNHEY and CDR2 SMNVEV come from the germline V gene (reference sequence). The CDR3 reads CASSTLPEDPSTDTQYF. The CDR3 region has the DNA TGTGCCAGCAGTACCCTCCCGGAGGACCCTAGCACAGATACGCAGTATTTT.

In its sample, this clonotype was seen many times. The rearrangement uses TRBV20-1 and TRBJ1-6; no clear D. The CDR3 runs 16 residues. The ends were cut back, 3 bases at V and 3 bases at J, with 15 bases in the middle. From germline, CDR1 is DFQATT and CDR2 SNEGSKA (reference sequence). The chain's CDR3 is CSASLGGTSYNSPLHF. CDR3 bases: TGCAGTGCTAGTTTAGGCGGAACGAGCTATAATTCACCCCTCCACTTT.

This clonotype showed up many times. The V and J genes are TRBV6-2 or TRBV6-3 and TRBJ1-1; tentative D call: TRBD1 (5 bases). The CDR3 is 15 residues long. With 7 bases removed from V and 1 base from J, the gap between germline ends came to 16 bases. Per germline, CDR1 MNHEY and CDR2 SVGEGT. The CDR3 region has the DNA TGTGCCAGCAAATTACGTAAGGGGACGAACACTGAAGCTTTCTTT. Protein: CASKLRKGTNTEAFF.

This clonotype was recorded many times. CDR3 nucleotides: TGCGCCAGCAGCTCCATCACAGGGTTCTCCTACGAGCAGTACTTC. Its translation is CASSSITGFSYEQYF. V is TRBV5-1 and J is TRBJ2-7; possibly TRBD1 for D (6 bases). Germline CDR1 and CDR2: SGHRS and YFSETQ. V lost 3 bases, J lost 0 bases, and 13 bases lay in between. The CDR3 is 15 residues long.

At least ten counts were recorded for this clonotype. DNA of the CDR3: TGTGCCAGCAGGAGGACAGGGGGATACGAGCAGTACTTC. Its protein is CASRRTGGYEQYF. The chain joins TRBV27 to TRBJ2-7; TRBD1 aligns across 10 bases. CDR3 length: 13 residues. Germline V gives CDR1 MNHEY, CDR2 SMNVEV (reference sequence). The junction had 3 bases not matched to a gene; V was cut back by 6 bases and J by 4 bases.

This clonotype appeared many times. V usage is TRBV12-3 or TRBV12-4 and J usage is TRBJ1-5, with 7 nucleotides matching TRBD1. The CDR3 is made up of 15 amino acids. V trimming: 2 bases; J trimming: 6 bases; junction bases outside the gene matches: 7. This CDR3 is CASSLPRQGPQPQHF. The CDR3 nucleotides are TGTGCCAGCAGTTTACCCCGACAGGGTCCTCAGCCCCAGCATTTT.

As regards this clonotype: One base away lies a much larger clone, so this may be a sequencing read error. The chain is built from TRBV7-9 and TRBJ1-2; D is ambiguous. CDR3 length equals 14 residues. Germline V gene sequence: CDR1 SEHNR, CDR2 FQNEAQ (reference sequence). Trimming cost V 8 bases and J 2 bases, with 15 bases left between them. In DNA form, the CDR3 reads TGTGCCAGCGGCCCACGGAGCCTAAACTATGGCTACACCTTC. Translating gives CASGPRSLNYGYTF.

This clonotype was recorded at least ten times. V usage is TRBV2 and J usage is TRBJ2-3; D is undetermined. Trimming took 1 base from V and 0 from J, leaving 8 bases between them. The CDR3 sequence is 15 residues long. From germline, CDR1 is SNHLY and CDR2 FYNNEI. The CDR3, as DNA: TGTGCCAGCAGTGAAGGCCAGACTAGCACAGATACGCAGTATTTT. This codes for CASSEGQTSTDTQYF.

V usage is TRBV29-1 and J usage is TRBJ1-1; perhaps TRBD1 as D (6 bases). V lost 4 bases, J lost 0 bases, and 15 bases lay in between. The CDR3 is made up of 15 amino acids. Per the germline V gene, CDR1 is SQVTM and CDR2 is ANQGSEA. The CDR3 sequence is CSVGGAQPLNTEAFF. DNA of the CDR3: TGCAGCGTTGGGGGGGCCCAACCACTGAACACTGAAGCTTTCTTT.

This clonotype showed up many times. The chain is built from TRBV27 and TRBJ1-2, with D uncertain. Trimming shortened V by 1 base and J by 2 bases, and 29 bases separated the two germline ends. This CDR3 spans 21 amino acids. In germline, CDR1 is MNHEY, CDR2 SMNVEV (reference sequence). The CDR3 loop reads CASSLFPGDVVAGPPNYGYTF. The CDR3 DNA reads TGTGCCAGCAGTTTATTTCCCGGAGACGTGGTGGCCGGGCCGCCGAACTATGGCTACACCTTC.

Many counts were recorded for this clonotype. The chain carries TRBV6-2 or TRBV6-3 and TRBJ1-5, with 7 bases fitting TRBD1. There are 16 residues in the CDR3. V trimming: 2 bases; J trimming: 2 bases; junction bases outside the gene matches: 6. Germline CDR1 MNHEY, CDR2 SVGEGT. CDR3 in amino acids: CASSYAGGTGNQPQHF. For the CDR3, the DNA is TGTGCCAGCAGTTACGCAGGGGGAACTGGCAATCAGCCCCAGCATTTT.

The sample holds many counts of this clonotype. Written as DNA, the CDR3 is TGCAGTGCTAGGACCTGGACAGGGGGGGATCAGCCCCAGCATTTT. Translation: CSARTWTGGDQPQHF. The chain employs TRBV20-1 and TRBJ1-5, with 10 bases fitting TRBD1. CDR1 and CDR2 from the germline V gene are DFQATT and SNEGSKA (reference sequence). The CDR3 runs 15 residues. V lost 3 bases, J lost 5 bases, and 7 bases stayed unmatched.

Many counts were recorded for this clonotype. The chain has TRBV7-2 and TRBJ1-3; possible D gene TRBD1, 6 bases. The CDR3 runs 17 residues. Trimming pared 4 bases from V and 0 bases from J, leaving 16 bases between. The germline V gene encodes CDR1 SGHTA and CDR2 FQGNSA. CDR3 sequence: CASSYSTQGLSGNTIYF. As DNA, the CDR3 is TGTGCCAGCAGCTACTCCACACAGGGTCTCTCTGGAAACACCATATATTTT.